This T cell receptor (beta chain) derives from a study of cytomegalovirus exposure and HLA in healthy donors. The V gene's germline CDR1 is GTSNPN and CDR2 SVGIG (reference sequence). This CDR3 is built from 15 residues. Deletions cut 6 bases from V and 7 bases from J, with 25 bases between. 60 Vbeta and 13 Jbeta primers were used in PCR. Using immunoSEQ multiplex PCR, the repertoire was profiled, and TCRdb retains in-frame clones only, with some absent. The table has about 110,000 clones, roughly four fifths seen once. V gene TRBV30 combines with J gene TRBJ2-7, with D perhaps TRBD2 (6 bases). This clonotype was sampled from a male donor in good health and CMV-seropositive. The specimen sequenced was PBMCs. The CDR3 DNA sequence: TGTGCCTGCCGGGCCCCCGCAAGGAGGGGCGGTGAGCAGTACTTC. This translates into CACRAPARRGGEQYF.